What follows describes a single T cell receptor beta chain. The antigen remains unidentified. These data come from a study of shared clonotypes between healthy human individuals. Looking at the study overall: Samples came from a couple of female and three male donors aged 18 to 49.

The CDR3 is made up of 12 amino acids. CDR1 and CDR2 (germline): MDHEN, SYDVKM. V dropped 5 bases and J dropped 4 bases, with 8 bases sitting between them. Assay used: immunoSEQ multiplex PCR; TCRdb lists only in-frame clones, some missing. The sample has about 1.1 million clones; approximately 75% are singletons. General observations from the study: Rarefaction analysis demonstrated incomplete sorted-subset sequencing notwithstanding large depth. Clonotypes which were not shared had lower generation probabilities than clonotypes that all four donors shared.

Sequencing was performed on memory CD4+ T cells from PBMCs. Subset indicated: CD45RA-negative fraction. The V and J genes are TRBV28 and TRBJ1-2; TRBD1 might be the D (5 bases). The sequence came from a man aged 18 to 30 in good health. Some clones in this sample may be carry-over from other donors' samples. CDR3 region: CASSDSSYGYTF. The CDR3 DNA sequence: TGTGCCAGCAGTGACAGCTCCTATGGCTACACCTTC.